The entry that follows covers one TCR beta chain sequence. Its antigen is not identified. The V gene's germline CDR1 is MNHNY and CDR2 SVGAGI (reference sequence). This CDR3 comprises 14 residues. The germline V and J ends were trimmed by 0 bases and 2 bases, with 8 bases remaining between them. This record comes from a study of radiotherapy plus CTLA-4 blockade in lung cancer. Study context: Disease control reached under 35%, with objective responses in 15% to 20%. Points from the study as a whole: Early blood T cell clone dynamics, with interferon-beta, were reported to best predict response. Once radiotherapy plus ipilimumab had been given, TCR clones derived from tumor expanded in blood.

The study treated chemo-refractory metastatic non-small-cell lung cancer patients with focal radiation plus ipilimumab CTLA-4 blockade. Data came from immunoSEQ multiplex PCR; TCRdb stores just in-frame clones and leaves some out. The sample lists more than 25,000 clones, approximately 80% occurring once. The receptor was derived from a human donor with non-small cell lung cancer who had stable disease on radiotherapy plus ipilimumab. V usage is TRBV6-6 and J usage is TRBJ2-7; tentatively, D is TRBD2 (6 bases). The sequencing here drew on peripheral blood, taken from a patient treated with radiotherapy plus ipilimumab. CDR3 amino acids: CASSYSPGAYEQYF. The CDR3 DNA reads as TGTGCCAGCAGTTACTCTCCGGGGGCCTACGAGCAGTACTTC.